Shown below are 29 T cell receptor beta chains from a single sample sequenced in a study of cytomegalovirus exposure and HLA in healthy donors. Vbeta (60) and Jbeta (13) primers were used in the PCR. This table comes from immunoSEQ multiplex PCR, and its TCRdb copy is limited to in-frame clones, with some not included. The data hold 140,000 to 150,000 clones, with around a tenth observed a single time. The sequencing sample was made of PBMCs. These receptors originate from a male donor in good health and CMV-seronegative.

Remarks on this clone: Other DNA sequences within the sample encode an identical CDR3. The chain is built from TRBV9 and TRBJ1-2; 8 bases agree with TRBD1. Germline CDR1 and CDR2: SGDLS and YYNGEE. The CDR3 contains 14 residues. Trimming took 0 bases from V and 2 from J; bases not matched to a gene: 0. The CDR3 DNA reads TGTGCCAGCAGCGTAGGGACAGGGAACTATGGCTACACCTTC. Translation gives CASSVGTGNYGYTF.

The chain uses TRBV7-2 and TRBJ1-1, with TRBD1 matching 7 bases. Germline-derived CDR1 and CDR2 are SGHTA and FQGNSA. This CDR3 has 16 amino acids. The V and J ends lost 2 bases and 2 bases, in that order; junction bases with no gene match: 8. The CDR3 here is CASSLRTGSRNTEAFF. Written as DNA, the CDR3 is TGTGCCAGCAGCTTAAGGACAGGCTCAAGAAACACTGAAGCTTTCTTT.

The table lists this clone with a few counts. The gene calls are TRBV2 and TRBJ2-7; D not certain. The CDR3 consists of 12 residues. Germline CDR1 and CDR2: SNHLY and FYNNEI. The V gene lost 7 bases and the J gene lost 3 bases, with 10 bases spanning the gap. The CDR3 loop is CASMEISYEQYF. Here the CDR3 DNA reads TGTGCCAGCATGGAGATCAGCTACGAGCAGTACTTC.

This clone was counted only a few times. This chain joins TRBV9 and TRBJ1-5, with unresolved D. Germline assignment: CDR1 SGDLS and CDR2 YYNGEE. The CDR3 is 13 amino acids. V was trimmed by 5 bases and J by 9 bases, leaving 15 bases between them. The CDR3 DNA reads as TGTGCCAGCAGGGCGAGAGGCTTAGGGCCCCAGCATTTT. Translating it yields CASRARGLGPQHF.

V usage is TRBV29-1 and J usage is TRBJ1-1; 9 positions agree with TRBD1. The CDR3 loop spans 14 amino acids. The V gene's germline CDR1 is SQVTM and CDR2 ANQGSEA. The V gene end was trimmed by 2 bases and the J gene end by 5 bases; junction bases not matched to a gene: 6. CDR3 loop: CSVEPDRGVTEAFF. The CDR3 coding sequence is TGCAGCGTTGAACCCGACAGGGGGGTAACTGAAGCTTTCTTT.

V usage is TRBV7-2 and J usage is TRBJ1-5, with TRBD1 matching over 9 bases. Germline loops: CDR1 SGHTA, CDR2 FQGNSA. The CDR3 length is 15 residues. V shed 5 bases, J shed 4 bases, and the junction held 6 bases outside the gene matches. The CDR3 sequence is CASSQTGTGNQPQHF. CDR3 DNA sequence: TGTGCCAGCAGCCAGACCGGGACAGGGAATCAGCCCCAGCATTTT.

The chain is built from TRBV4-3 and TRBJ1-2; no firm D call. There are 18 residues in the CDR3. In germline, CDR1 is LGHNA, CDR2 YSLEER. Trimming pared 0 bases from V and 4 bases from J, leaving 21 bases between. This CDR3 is CASSQDHVWAAATYGYTF. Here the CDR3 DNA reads TGCGCCAGCAGCCAAGATCATGTATGGGCAGCAGCTACCTATGGCTACACCTTC.

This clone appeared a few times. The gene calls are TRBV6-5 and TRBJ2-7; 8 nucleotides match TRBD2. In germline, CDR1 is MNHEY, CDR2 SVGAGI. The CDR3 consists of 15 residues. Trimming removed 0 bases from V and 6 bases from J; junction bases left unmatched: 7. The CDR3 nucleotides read TGTGCCAGCAGTTACTCATCTACTAGCGGAGCCGAGCAGTACTTC. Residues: CASSYSSTSGAEQYF.

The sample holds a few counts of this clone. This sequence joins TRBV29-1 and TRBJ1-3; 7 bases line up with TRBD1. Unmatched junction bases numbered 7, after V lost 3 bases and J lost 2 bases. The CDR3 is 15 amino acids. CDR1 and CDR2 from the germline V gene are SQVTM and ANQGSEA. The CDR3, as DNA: TGCAGCGTTGACGGAGGGGGCCAAACTGGAAACACCATATATTTT. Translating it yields CSVDGGGQTGNTIYF.

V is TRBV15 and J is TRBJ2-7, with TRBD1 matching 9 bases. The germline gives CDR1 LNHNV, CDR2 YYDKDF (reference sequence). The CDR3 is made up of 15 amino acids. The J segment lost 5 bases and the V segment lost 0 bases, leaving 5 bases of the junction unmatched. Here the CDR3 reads CATSREWGQGHEQYF. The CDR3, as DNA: TGTGCCACCAGCAGAGAGTGGGGACAGGGACACGAGCAGTACTTC. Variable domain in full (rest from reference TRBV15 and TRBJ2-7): DAMVIQNPRYQVTQFGKPVTLSCSQTLNHNVMYWYQQKSSQAPKLLFHYYDKDFNNEADTPDNFQSRRPNTSFCFLDIRSPGLGDTAMYLCATSREWGQGHEQYFGPGTRLTVT.

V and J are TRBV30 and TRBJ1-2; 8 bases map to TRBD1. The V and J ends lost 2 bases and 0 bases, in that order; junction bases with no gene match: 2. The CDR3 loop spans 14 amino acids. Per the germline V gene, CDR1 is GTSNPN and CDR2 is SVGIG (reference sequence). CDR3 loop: CAWSQDRANYGYTF. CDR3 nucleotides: TGTGCCTGGAGTCAGGACAGGGCTAACTATGGCTACACCTTC. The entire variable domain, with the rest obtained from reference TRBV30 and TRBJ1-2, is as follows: SQTIHQWPATLVQPVGSPLSLECTVEGTSNPNLYWYRQAAGRGLQLLFYSVGIGQISSEVPQNLSASRPQDRQFILSSKKLLLSDSGFYLCAWSQDRANYGYTFGSGTRLTVV.

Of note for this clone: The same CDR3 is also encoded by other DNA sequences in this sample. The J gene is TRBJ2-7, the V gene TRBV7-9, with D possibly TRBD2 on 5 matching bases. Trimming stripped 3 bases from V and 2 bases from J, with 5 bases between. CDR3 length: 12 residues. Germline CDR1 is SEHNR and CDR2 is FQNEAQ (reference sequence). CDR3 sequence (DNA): TGTGCCAGCAGCTTGGGAGCCTACGAGCAGTACTTC. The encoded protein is CASSLGAYEQYF.

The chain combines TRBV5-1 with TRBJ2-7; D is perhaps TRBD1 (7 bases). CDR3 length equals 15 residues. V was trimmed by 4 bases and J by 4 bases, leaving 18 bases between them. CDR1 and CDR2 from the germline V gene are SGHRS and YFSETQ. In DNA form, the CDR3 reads TGCGCCAGCAGCCTAGCGACAGGGTCAGGTTACGAGCAGTACTTC. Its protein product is CASSLATGSGYEQYF.

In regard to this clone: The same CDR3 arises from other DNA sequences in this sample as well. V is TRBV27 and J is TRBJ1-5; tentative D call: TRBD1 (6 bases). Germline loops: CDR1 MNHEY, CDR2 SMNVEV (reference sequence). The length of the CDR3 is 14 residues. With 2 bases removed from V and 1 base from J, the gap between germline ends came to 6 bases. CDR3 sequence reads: CASSLRGSNQPQHF. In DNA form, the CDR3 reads TGTGCCAGCAGTTTAAGGGGGAGCAATCAGCCCCAGCATTTT.

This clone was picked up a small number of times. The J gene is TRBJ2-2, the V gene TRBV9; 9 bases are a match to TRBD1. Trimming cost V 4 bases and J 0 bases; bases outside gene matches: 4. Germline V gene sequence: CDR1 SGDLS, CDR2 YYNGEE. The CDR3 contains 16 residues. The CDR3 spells CASSTGDRANTGELFF. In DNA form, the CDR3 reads TGTGCCAGCAGCACCGGGGACAGGGCGAACACCGGGGAGCTGTTTTTT. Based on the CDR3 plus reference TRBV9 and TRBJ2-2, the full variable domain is DSGVTQTPKHLITATGQRVTLRCSPRSGDLSVYWYQQSLDQGLQFLIQYYNGEERAKGNILERFSAQQFPDLHSELNLSSLELGDSALYFCASSTGDRANTGELFFGEGSRLTVL.

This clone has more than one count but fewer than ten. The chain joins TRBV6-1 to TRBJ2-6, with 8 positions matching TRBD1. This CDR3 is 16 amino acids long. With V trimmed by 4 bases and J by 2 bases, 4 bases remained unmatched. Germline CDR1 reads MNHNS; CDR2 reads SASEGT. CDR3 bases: TGTGCCAGCAGTGGAAACAGGGGGACTGGGGCCAACGTCCTGACTTTC. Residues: CASSGNRGTGANVLTF.

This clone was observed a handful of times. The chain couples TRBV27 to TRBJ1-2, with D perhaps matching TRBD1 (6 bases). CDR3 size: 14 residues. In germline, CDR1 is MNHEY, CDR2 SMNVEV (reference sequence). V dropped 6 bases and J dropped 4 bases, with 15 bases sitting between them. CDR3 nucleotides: TGTGCCAGCAGGAAGGGACATACCTCCTATGGCTACACCTTC. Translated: CASRKGHTSYGYTF.

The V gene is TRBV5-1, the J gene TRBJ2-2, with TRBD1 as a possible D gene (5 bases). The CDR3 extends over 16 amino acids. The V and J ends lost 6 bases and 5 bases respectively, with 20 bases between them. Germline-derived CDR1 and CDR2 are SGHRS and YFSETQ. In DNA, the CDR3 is TGCGCCAGCACCCTAAGTACACAGGTTGGGACCGGGGAGCTGTTTTTT. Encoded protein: CASTLSTQVGTGELFF.

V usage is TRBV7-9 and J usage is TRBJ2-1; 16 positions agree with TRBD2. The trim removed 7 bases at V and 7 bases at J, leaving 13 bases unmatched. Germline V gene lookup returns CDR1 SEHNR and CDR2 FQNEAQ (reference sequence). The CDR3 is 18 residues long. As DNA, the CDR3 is TGTGCCAGCACCAAACCGGGACTAGCGGGAGGGCCGGGAAATGAGCAGTTCTTC. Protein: CASTKPGLAGGPGNEQFF.

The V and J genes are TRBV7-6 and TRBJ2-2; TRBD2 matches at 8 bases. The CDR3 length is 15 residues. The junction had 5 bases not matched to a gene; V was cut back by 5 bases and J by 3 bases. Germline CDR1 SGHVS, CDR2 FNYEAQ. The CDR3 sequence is CASSRGGYYTGELFF. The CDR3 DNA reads TGTGCCAGCAGCCGGGGGGGGTATTACACCGGGGAGCTGTTTTTT. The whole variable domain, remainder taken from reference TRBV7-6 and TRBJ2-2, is GAGVSQSPRYKVTKRGQDVALRCDPISGHVSLYWYRQALGQGPEFLTYFNYEAQQDKSGLPNDRFSAERPEGSISTLTIQRTEQRDSAMYRCASSRGGYYTGELFFGEGSRLTVL.

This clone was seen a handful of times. The CDR3 region is CASSVNRDYEQYF. The CDR3 DNA sequence: TGTGCCAGCAGTGTCAACAGGGACTACGAGCAGTACTTC. The chain recombines TRBV2 with TRBJ2-7; the D gene is possibly TRBD1 (6 bases). This CDR3 is 13 amino acids long. The germline V gene has CDR1 SNHLY and CDR2 FYNNEI. V gave up 4 bases and J gave up 3 bases, with 10 bases separating them.

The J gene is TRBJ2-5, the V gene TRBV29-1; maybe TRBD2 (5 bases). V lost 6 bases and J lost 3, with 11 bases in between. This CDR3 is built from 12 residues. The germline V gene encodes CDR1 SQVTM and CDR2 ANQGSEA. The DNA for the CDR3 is TGCAGCGTGGAGCGGTACGAAGAGACCCAGTACTTC. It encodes CSVERYEETQYF.

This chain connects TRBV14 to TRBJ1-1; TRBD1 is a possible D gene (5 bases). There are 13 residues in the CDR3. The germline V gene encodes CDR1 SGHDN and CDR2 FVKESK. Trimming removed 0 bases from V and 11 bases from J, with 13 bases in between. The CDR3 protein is CASSQEGLTGAFF. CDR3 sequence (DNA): TGTGCCAGCAGCCAAGAGGGACTCACGGGGGCTTTCTTT.

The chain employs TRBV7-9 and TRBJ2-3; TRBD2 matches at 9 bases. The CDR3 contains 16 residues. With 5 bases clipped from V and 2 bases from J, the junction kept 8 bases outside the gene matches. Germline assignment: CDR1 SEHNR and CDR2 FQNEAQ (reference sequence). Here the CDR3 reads CASSLTPSGNTDTQYF. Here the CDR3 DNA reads TGTGCCAGCAGCCTTACCCCTAGCGGGAACACAGATACGCAGTATTTT.

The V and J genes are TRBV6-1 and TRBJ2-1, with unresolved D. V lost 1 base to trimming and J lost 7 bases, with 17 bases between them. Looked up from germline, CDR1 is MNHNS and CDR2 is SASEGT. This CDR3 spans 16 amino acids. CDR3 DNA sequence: TGTGCCAGCAGTGAAGTTGAACTACCCCCTTGGAATGAGCAGTTCTTC. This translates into CASSEVELPPWNEQFF.

In nucleotides, the CDR3 is TGTGCCAGCAGCCGGGGGGGCGTAAATTCACCCCTCCACTTT. Residues: CASSRGGVNSPLHF. The chain links TRBV9 to TRBJ1-6, with D possibly matching TRBD1 (6 bases). Trimming removed 4 bases from V and 7 bases from J, with 12 bases in between. Germline lookup yields CDR1 SGDLS and CDR2 YYNGEE. The CDR3 extends over 14 amino acids.

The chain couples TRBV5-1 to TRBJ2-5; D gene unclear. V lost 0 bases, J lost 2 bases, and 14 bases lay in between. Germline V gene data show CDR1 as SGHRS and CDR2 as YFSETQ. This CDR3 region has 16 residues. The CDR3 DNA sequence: TGCGCCAGCAGCTTGGGCGTCACCTCGACTCAAGAGACCCAGTACTTC. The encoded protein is CASSLGVTSTQETQYF. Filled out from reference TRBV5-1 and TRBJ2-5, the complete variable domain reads KAGVTQTPRYLIKTRGQQVTLSCSPISGHRSVSWYQQTPGQGLQFLFEYFSETQRNKGNFPGRFSGRQFSNSRSEMNVSTLELGDSALYLCASSLGVTSTQETQYFGPGTRLLVL.

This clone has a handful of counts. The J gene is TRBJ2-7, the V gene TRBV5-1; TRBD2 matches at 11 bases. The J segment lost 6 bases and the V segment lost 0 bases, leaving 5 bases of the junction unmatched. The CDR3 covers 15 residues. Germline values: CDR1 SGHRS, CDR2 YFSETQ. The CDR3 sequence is CASSLGLAGPTEQYF. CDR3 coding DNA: TGCGCCAGCAGCTTGGGACTAGCGGGACCCACCGAGCAGTACTTC.

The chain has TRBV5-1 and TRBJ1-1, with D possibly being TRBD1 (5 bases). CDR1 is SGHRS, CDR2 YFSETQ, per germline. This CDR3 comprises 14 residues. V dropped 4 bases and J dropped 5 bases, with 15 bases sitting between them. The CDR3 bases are TGCGCCAGCAGCCGCGAAAGGGGCCGGACTGAAGCTTTCTTT. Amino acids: CASSRERGRTEAFF.